Listed below are T cell receptor beta chains from one sample, sequenced in a study of blood T cells in healthy people across ages. Using its own MiXCR run on the 5' RACE reads, TCRdb lists one record per CDR3 protein. This sample has 1.5 million or so distinct CDR3 sequences, with 35% to 45% found just once. The material sequenced was blood. The receptors were sampled from a woman under 30 in good health. The conserved cysteine and the conserved F or W are not part of the CDR3 here. Fields, in order: V gene, CDR3 protein.

>TRBV6-6
ASSMMDEQY
>TRBV7-9
ASSPGRLVNTGELF
>TRBV29-1
SVGGTEENIYGYT
>TRBV4-2
ASSSRASGGATASTDTQY
>TRBV7-9
ASSPGSTEDTQY
>TRBV5-4
ASSLELMRQGHNEQF
>TRBV10-1
ASSEPSGQGRNEQF
>TRBV12-3/TRBV12-4
ASSFSETGTEAF
>TRBV6-1
ASDREGYEQY
>TRBV5-1
ASQQGAGYNEQF
>TRBV12-5
ASSGTILNYGYT
>TRBV29-1
SVGRGAFTDTQY
>TRBV3-1
ASRPGSTDTQY
>TRBV3-1
ASSQTSGERYNEQF
>TRBV4-3
ASSQELQGNYGYT
>TRBV6-1
ASSNTQPQH
>TRBV30
AWSTKVGGGFEQF
>TRBV29-1
SGGGAGSYEQY
>TRBV7-9
ASSFSGASEQF
>TRBV20-1
SATGRAGGQNEQF
>TRBV3-1
ASSLGDRPNEKLF
>TRBV3-1
ASSQDGAGTYGYT
>TRBV2
ASRPSGRNEQF
>TRBV27
ASSLFHGSQANEQY
>TRBV11-2
ASSLAGGGLYGYT
>TRBV12-3/TRBV12-4
ASSGGGKNEQY
>TRBV5-1
ASTEAVGDTGELF
>TRBV18
ASSDQVTPNTEAF
>TRBV7-9
ASSLGLGSAGGQYEQY
>TRBV20-1
SARVGTPNSPLH
>TRBV29-1
SVVVDTGQPQH
>TRBV5-1
ASSSLAGGDNEQY
>TRBV20-1
SARPLARNEQF
>TRBV3-1
ASTDGTQY
>TRBV3-1
ASSQTPAGAVEQY
>TRBV6-6
ASGGRGPTDTQY
>TRBV2
ASSHRAANEKLF
>TRBV5-1
ASSLLSPAGGPDEQF
>TRBV6-6
ASSPIRDSTDTQY
>TRBV20-1
SARVALAGGGLAKNIQY
>TRBV7-2
ASSLGHAQETQY
>TRBV21-1
ASSKAPESEQY